The 28 T cell receptor beta chains below come from one sample, sequenced in a study of blood T cell repertoires in COVID-19. Clones were sequenced by immunoSEQ multiplex PCR, and TCRdb holds only the in-frame ones, with some missing. Here the sample spans 150,000 to 200,000 clones, under 80% being singletons. Material: PBMCs or T cells enriched from blood (not recorded which). These receptors all stem from a woman in her 50s with acute COVID-19.

The chain carries TRBV4-1 and TRBJ1-2; 7 positions agree with TRBD1. Losses at the gene ends were 2 bases for V and 4 bases for J; bases not matched to a gene: 7. CDR3 length equals 15 residues. The germline V gene encodes CDR1 MGHRA and CDR2 YSYEKL. This chain's CDR3 is CASSQPRQGSYGYTF. CDR3 DNA: TGCGCCAGCAGCCAACCTAGACAGGGTAGCTATGGCTACACCTTC.

The chain joins TRBV30 to TRBJ1-4; a possible D gene is TRBD1 (5 bases). This CDR3 has 11 amino acids. In germline, CDR1 is GTSNPN, CDR2 SVGIG (reference sequence). Trimming shortened V by 0 bases and J by 17 bases, and 13 bases separated the two germline ends. CDR3: CAWSVRDRPFF. The CDR3 region has the DNA TGTGCCTGGAGTGTACGTGACAGACCCTTTTTT.

The V and J genes are TRBV4-1 and TRBJ1-2, with D possibly matching TRBD1 (5 bases). Germline V CDR1 and CDR2: MGHRA, YSYEKL. Trimming stripped 3 bases from V and 3 bases from J, with 20 bases between. The CDR3 has 17 residues. The DNA for the CDR3 is TGCGCCAGCAGCCACCTCCCCCCGGGGGGGGAGGACTATGGCTACACCTTC. Protein: CASSHLPPGGEDYGYTF.

This rearrangement joins TRBV9 to TRBJ2-1, with D possibly being TRBD2 (6 bases). The CDR3 length is 13 residues. CDR1 is SGDLS and CDR2 is YYNGEE in the germline V gene. The ends were cut back, 2 bases at V and 6 bases at J, with 9 bases in the middle. CDR3 in DNA: TGTGCCAGCAGCGTTTCCGGGGGCAATGAGCAGTTCTTC. Translated: CASSVSGGNEQFF.

The CDR3 is CASRDREVGEKLFF. The DNA of the CDR3 is TGTGCCAGCAGAGACAGGGAAGTTGGCGAAAAACTGTTTTTT. The chain combines TRBV6-5 with TRBJ1-4, with TRBD1 matching over 7 bases. With V trimmed by 6 bases and J by 8 bases, 9 bases remained unmatched. This CDR3 is built from 14 residues. Germline CDR1 and CDR2: MNHEY and SVGAGI.

The chain is built from TRBV6-5 and TRBJ1-1, with a tentative D call TRBD1 (6 bases). Trimming stripped 6 bases from V and 1 base from J, with 12 bases between. The CDR3 loop spans 14 amino acids. Germline V gene sequence: CDR1 MNHEY, CDR2 SVGAGI. CDR3 sequence reads: CASSSGQSNTEAFF. CDR3 nucleotides: TGTGCCAGCAGCTCAGGACAGTCGAACACTGAAGCTTTCTTT.

This clone was picked up a small number of times. The chain links TRBV29-1 to TRBJ2-2, with 9 bases lining up with TRBD1. This CDR3 region has 14 residues. CDR1 is SQVTM, CDR2 ANQGSEA, per germline. Trimming at V came to 5 bases and at J to 5 bases, leaving 6 bases not matched to a gene. CDR3 in DNA: TGCAGCGTTCGGAGGACAGGGGTAACCGGGGAGCTGTTTTTT. It yields the protein CSVRRTGVTGELFF.

This chain uses TRBV7-3 with TRBJ1-1; D not certain. Trimming took off 5 bases at V and 8 bases at J, with 15 bases between the two ends. Germline V gene sequence: CDR1 SGHTA, CDR2 FQGTGA. The CDR3 extends over 13 amino acids. The DNA for the CDR3 is TGTGCCAGCAGCCCTACGGCAAGGGAGGAAGCTTTCTTT. Translation gives CASSPTAREEAFF.

The V gene is TRBV28, the J gene TRBJ1-2; the D gene is possibly TRBD1 (5 bases). V lost 6 bases and J 4 bases, leaving 18 bases between the germline ends. CDR1 MDHEN and CDR2 SYDVKM come from the germline V gene. The CDR3 contains 15 residues. CDR3 loop: CASSSSDRRAYGYTF. Here the CDR3 DNA reads TGTGCCAGCAGCTCATCCGACAGAAGGGCCTATGGCTACACCTTC.

V usage is TRBV27 and J usage is TRBJ2-3, with 10 bases fitting TRBD1. This CDR3 comprises 15 residues. Germline V gene lookup returns CDR1 MNHEY and CDR2 SMNVEV (reference sequence). V shed 6 bases, J shed 3 bases, and the junction held 6 bases outside the gene matches. CDR3 sequence (DNA): TGTGCCAGCAGGACGGGACAGGGGAGGACAGATACGCAGTATTTT. Translated, it gives CASRTGQGRTDTQYF.

Worth noting for this clone: Other DNA variants within this sample encode the same CDR3. For the CDR3, the DNA is TGTGCCAGTAGTATTAGGGGGGGGGACACAGATACGCAGTATTTT. It encodes CASSIRGGDTDTQYF. The chain links TRBV19 to TRBJ2-3; tentatively, D is TRBD2 (7 bases). From germline, CDR1 is LNHDA and CDR2 SQIVND (reference sequence). V was cut by 3 bases and J by 2 bases, with 12 bases left in between. This CDR3 region has 15 residues.

The rearrangement joins TRBV6-2 or TRBV6-3 to TRBJ1-6; no firm D call. Germline CDR1 reads MNHEY; CDR2 reads SVGEGT. Trimming cost V 2 bases and J 6 bases, with 8 bases left between them. This CDR3 contains 14 residues. CDR3 DNA sequence: TGTGCCAGCAGTTACGGAGGGCTTAATTCACCCCTCCACTTT. Translated, it gives CASSYGGLNSPLHF.

This clone was detected a few times. The chain carries TRBV11-2 and TRBJ2-7, with D tentatively TRBD2 (5 bases). V shed 6 bases and J shed 3 bases, with 9 bases lying between them. This CDR3 is 12 amino acids long. Germline CDR1 reads SGHAT; CDR2 reads FQNNGV. CDR3 in amino acids: CASSEGHYEQYV. The CDR3 coding sequence is TGTGCCAGCAGTGAGGGCCACTACGAGCAGTACGTC.

This clone was seen a handful of times. This chain uses TRBV7-9 with TRBJ1-1, with D possibly matching TRBD1 (5 bases). The CDR3 is 14 residues long. Trimming shortened V by 2 bases and J by 1 base, and 8 bases separated the two germline ends. Germline CDR1 reads SEHNR; CDR2 reads FQNEAQ (reference sequence). The CDR3 bases are TGTGCCAGCAGCTTACTGGGGGGGAACACTGAAGCTTTCTTT. Its translation: CASSLLGGNTEAFF.

The chain recombines TRBV4-1 with TRBJ1-1; the match to TRBD1 covers 7 bases. CDR1 MGHRA and CDR2 YSYEKL come from the germline V gene. Trimming removed 4 bases from V and 4 bases from J; junction bases left unmatched: 9. The CDR3 is 15 amino acids. The CDR3 spells CASSLNLQGLTEAFF. CDR3 bases: TGCGCCAGCAGCCTCAACTTACAGGGGCTCACTGAAGCTTTCTTT.

The chain couples TRBV27 to TRBJ1-1; 7 nucleotides align to TRBD1. CDR3 length: 16 amino acids. V was pared by 4 bases and J by 1 base, with 9 bases of the junction left unmatched. Germline V gene sequence: CDR1 MNHEY, CDR2 SMNVEV (reference sequence). CDR3 nucleotides: TGTGCCAGCAGTTCTCCAGGACAGGCCGGGAACACTGAAGCTTTCTTT. Translation: CASSSPGQAGNTEAFF.

The chain links TRBV6-5 to TRBJ1-6; 10 nucleotides match TRBD1. With V trimmed by 8 bases and J by 5 bases, 6 bases remained unmatched. The germline CDR1 and CDR2 sequences are MNHEY and SVGAGI. The length of the CDR3 is 15 residues. The CDR3 region is CASGGQGRNNSPLHF. The CDR3 DNA follows: TGTGCCAGCGGGGGACAGGGGAGAAATAATTCACCCCTCCACTTT.

The chain employs TRBV30 and TRBJ1-6, with 9 bases that match TRBD1. This CDR3 comprises 18 residues. In germline, CDR1 is GTSNPN, CDR2 SVGIG (reference sequence). Unmatched junction bases numbered 15, after V lost 2 bases and J lost 7 bases. CDR3 sequence: CAWSTGGGRGQGNSPLHF. The CDR3 DNA is TGTGCCTGGAGTACTGGAGGTGGGAGGGGACAGGGAAATTCACCCCTCCACTTT. Based on the CDR3 plus reference TRBV30 and TRBJ1-6, the full variable domain is SQTIHQWPATLVQPVGSPLSLECTVEGTSNPNLYWYRQAAGRGLQLLFYSVGIGQISSEVPQNLSASRPQDRQFILSSKKLLLSDSGFYLCAWSTGGGRGQGNSPLHFGNGTRLTVT.

This clone was observed a single time. V and J are TRBV14 and TRBJ2-7; D may be TRBD2 (6 bases). With 0 bases removed from V and 2 bases from J, the gap between germline ends came to 23 bases. The CDR3 sequence is 19 residues long. Looked up from germline, CDR1 is SGHDN and CDR2 is FVKESK. CDR3 protein: CASSQDLFARRGNTYEQYV. CDR3 in DNA: TGTGCCAGCAGCCAAGACTTATTTGCCCGCCGCGGGAACACCTACGAGCAGTACGTC.

The chain links TRBV18 to TRBJ2-7, with 8 bases aligning to TRBD1. From germline, CDR1 is KGHSH and CDR2 LQKENI. The V segment lost 6 bases and the J segment 8 bases; nucleotides outside the gene matches: 21. This CDR3 is 17 amino acids long. CDR3 nucleotides: TGTGCCAGCTCGCCCAAGAATCGGGACAGGAGCTTTCTTAAGCAGTACGTC. Translation: CASSPKNRDRSFLKQYV.

The V and J genes are TRBV7-9 and TRBJ2-3; 9 bases map to TRBD1. Trimming removed 7 bases from V and 6 bases from J; junction bases left unmatched: 8. Per germline, CDR1 SEHNR and CDR2 FQNEAQ (reference sequence). CDR3 size: 14 residues. The DNA for the CDR3 is TGTGCCAGCATTTCCGGGACAGGGAAGGATACGCAGTATTTT. Its protein product is CASISGTGKDTQYF.

This clone was seen a few times. For the CDR3, the DNA is TGTGCCAGCAGCTCGTACAGGGGGCTAGTGCAGCCCCAGCATTTT. Protein sequence: CASSSYRGLVQPQHF. V is TRBV7-8 and J is TRBJ1-5; 9 nucleotides agree with TRBD1. Trimming cost V 4 bases and J 7 bases; bases outside gene matches: 8. This CDR3 region has 15 residues. Germline values: CDR1 SGHVS, CDR2 FQNEAQ.

The rearrangement links TRBV7-2 to TRBJ1-1, with TRBD1 matching over 10 bases. The CDR3 runs 17 residues. The V gene end was trimmed by 1 base and the J gene end by 5 bases; junction bases not matched to a gene: 10. Germline CDR1 reads SGHTA; CDR2 reads FQGNSA. The CDR3 DNA reads TGTGCCAGCAGCTTAGGATATGTGGGACAGGGGAATACTGAAGCTTTCTTT. Its translation is CASSLGYVGQGNTEAFF.

This clone showed up just once. The chain carries TRBV18 and TRBJ1-5, with D uncertain. Germline lookup yields CDR1 KGHSH and CDR2 LQKENI. V was shortened by 2 bases and J by 0 bases, with 8 bases between the two germline ends. The CDR3 loop spans 15 amino acids. The CDR3 is CASSPGLNSNQPQHF. As DNA, the CDR3 is TGTGCCAGCTCACCAGGACTCAATAGCAATCAGCCCCAGCATTTT.

The rearrangement links TRBV4-1 to TRBJ1-5; TRBD1 matches 7 bases. Germline CDR1 reads MGHRA; CDR2 reads YSYEKL. The V segment lost 6 bases and the J segment 6 bases; nucleotides outside the gene matches: 8. The CDR3 length is 14 residues. The CDR3 is CASSLTGQGQPQHF. DNA of the CDR3: TGCGCCAGCAGTTTGACAGGGCAGGGTCAGCCCCAGCATTTT.

CDR3 protein: CASSGDATSGNQPQHF. CDR3 DNA sequence: TGTGCCAGCAGCGGCGACGCGACCAGCGGAAATCAGCCCCAGCATTTT. V gene TRBV9 combines with J gene TRBJ1-5; D call uncertain. CDR1 is SGDLS and CDR2 is YYNGEE in the germline V gene. The CDR3 runs 16 residues. V lost 3 bases and J lost 4, with 17 bases in between.

This chain uses TRBV27 with TRBJ1-2, with 10 bases fitting TRBD1. The CDR3 extends over 14 amino acids. Germline-derived CDR1 and CDR2 are MNHEY and SMNVEV (reference sequence). Trimming took 5 bases from V and 8 from J; bases not matched to a gene: 8. The DNA for the CDR3 is TGTGCCAGCAGTCCCTCCGGGACAGGGGCCGGCTACACCTTC. Its translation: CASSPSGTGAGYTF.

V is TRBV19 and J is TRBJ1-5, with D unresolved. Per the germline V gene, CDR1 is LNHDA and CDR2 is SQIVND (reference sequence). The germline V and J ends were trimmed by 3 bases and 4 bases, with 16 bases remaining between them. The CDR3 spans 16 residues. The CDR3 DNA reads as TGTGCCAGTAGTATGGAGGCGGTCCGGGTAAATCAGCCCCAGCATTTT. This translates into CASSMEAVRVNQPQHF.